This T cell receptor beta chain was captured by sequencing in a study of T cell responses to AZD1222 COVID-19 vaccine. Overall study findings and caveats: Elevations in Spike-specific TCR breadth and depth followed administration of two AZD1222 doses. Seropositive status at baseline applied to only a handful of AZD1222 recipients. In all cases, repertoires were sampled only after the peak T cell response. Clonal diversity may have been underestimated in mostly white British donors.

As to this clone: Its specificity is not known.

The CDR3 consists of 15 residues. V was shortened by 6 bases and J by 0 bases, with 14 bases between the two germline ends. Germline V CDR1 and CDR2: MDHEN, SYDVKM. TCRdb's table, derived via immunoSEQ multiplex PCR, lists solely in-frame clones and lacks some. The repertoire includes some 150,000 clones, about 91% of them detected once, and around 4.6% sits in the top ten. Sequenced material: peripheral blood, taken on day 0 of MenACWY control vaccination. The clonotype was recovered from an adult in good health. The chain links TRBV28 to TRBJ1-1; D remains unclear. This chain's CDR3 is CASRGAGDMNTEAFF. DNA of the CDR3: TGTGCCAGCAGGGGAGCAGGAGATATGAACACTGAAGCTTTCTTT.